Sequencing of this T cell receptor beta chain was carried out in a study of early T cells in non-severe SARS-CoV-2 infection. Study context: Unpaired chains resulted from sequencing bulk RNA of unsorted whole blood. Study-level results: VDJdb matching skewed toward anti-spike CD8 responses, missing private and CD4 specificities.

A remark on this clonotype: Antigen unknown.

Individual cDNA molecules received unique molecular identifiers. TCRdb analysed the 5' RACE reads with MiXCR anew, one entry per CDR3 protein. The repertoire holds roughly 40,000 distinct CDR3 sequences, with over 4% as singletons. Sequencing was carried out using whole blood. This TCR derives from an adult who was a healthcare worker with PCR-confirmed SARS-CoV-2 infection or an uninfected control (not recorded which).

CDR3 in amino acids: CASSLTGPAYEQYF. In DNA, the CDR3 is TGTGCCAGCAGCTTGACGGGTCCTGCCTACGAGCAGTACTTC. J is TRBJ2-7 and V is TRBV7-8, with D hard to call. The CDR3 has 14 residues. CDR1 and CDR2 (germline): SGHVS, FQNEAQ. V dropped 3 bases and J dropped 2 bases, with 11 bases sitting between them.